This T cell receptor (beta chain) is from a study of blood T cell repertoires in COVID-19 (dated by TCRdb to the early 2020s). Study-wide context: Samples from collaborators originated in the United States, Italy and Spain and spanned both the acute and convalescent phases of COVID-19. The material from the prospective study consisted of cDNA or gDNA derived from T cells, B-cell-depleted T cells, or PBMCs. Deeply sampled blood TCRbeta repertoires from subjects exposed to, actively infected with, or recovered from COVID-19 were included in the dataset. A de-identified subject ID, COVID-19 status, age in years and sex were almost always included in the sample metadata. Samples came from the ongoing ImmuneRACE study (first 160 participants) plus 1,254 subjects from 6 global collaborators. HLA class I and class II types, where available, came from metadata supplied by the sample provider rather than from assay-based typing. The repertoires were made available in a free public database intended to serve as a resource for research on the immune response to SARS-CoV-2.

Collaborating institutions collected whole blood in K2EDTA tubes following their own protocols. For TCRbeta analysis, collaborator samples were shipped as frozen whole blood, as isolated PBMCs, or as DNA extracted from either sample type. Results the study describes overall, beyond this receptor: The amount of clinical and demographic metadata varied by source and participant and was provided uncurated.

Notes on this clone: The antigen this receptor binds is unknown. There are no base qualities to consult, and no much larger clone falls within one base.

The immunoSEQ Assay, a bias-controlled multiplex PCR, was used to amplify TCRbeta CDR3 regions from genomic DNA. The original pipeline was this. Within the assay, amplification of reference gene primers was used to estimate how many nucleated cells each sample contained. Sequence reads were collapsed and filtered to measure the absolute abundance of every unique TCRbeta CDR3 rearrangement. Productive Simpson clonality was computed per sample as the square root of Simpson's diversity index over productive rearrangements. TCRdb re-hosts the immuneACCESS table, in-frame sequences only. Its copies lack some clones; in the studies checked, an unresolved V gene accounts for under half of them, and the cause for the rest is not known. That table supplies the V and J calls and clone size; D and trimming were determined from the DNA. The sample table shows some 200,000 clones, and more than 75% are seen once. The ten top clones hold 5.5% to 7% of the sample.

Trimming at the junction amounts to 5 bases on V and 6 bases on J, and the germline ends lie 14 bases apart. The CDR3 starts with the cysteine, ends with the phenylalanine, and has 14 residues. The CDR3 DNA has 42 bases and is translated from base 1. According to the germline V gene (reference sequence), CDR1 reads WNHNN and CDR2 reads SYGVQD. This chain is built from TRBV10-1 and TRBJ2-1, with a tentative D gene TRBD2 over 6 matching bases. Sequenced sample: peripheral blood. This clonotype was obtained from a man older than 75 with acute or convalescent COVID-19. The DNA is TGCGCCAGCAGTCCACACGGGACTCCCAATGAGCAGTTCTTC. Translated, this is CASSPHGTPNEQFF.